The T cell receptor beta chain under discussion was sequenced for a study of patients and donors after allogeneic stem cell transplantation. TCRdb re-called the RT-PCR reads through MiXCR, storing one row per CDR3 protein. This sample has 200,000 to 250,000 distinct CDR3 sequences, with roughly an eighth found just once. CDR3 length equals 16 residues. Germline lookup yields CDR1 SGDLS and CDR2 YYNGEE. V shed 2 bases, J shed 8 bases, and the junction held 11 bases outside the gene matches. The receptor was derived from a human donor who was either an allogeneic HSCT recipient or a stem cell or donor lymphocyte infusion donor (not recorded which). It is not recorded whose cells these are; they may come from a transplant donor. Specimen: blood, either unsorted or a sorted T cell fraction (not recorded which). The chain carries TRBV9 and TRBJ1-4, with 8 bases that match TRBD1. The CDR3 nucleotides read TGTGCCAGCAGCGTGAATCTGGACAGGGAAGGGGAAAAACTGTTTTTT. This translates into CASSVNLDREGEKLFF.